This T cell receptor beta chain emerged from a study of shared clonotypes between healthy human individuals. V dropped 3 bases and J dropped 6 bases, with 18 bases sitting between them. Germline-derived CDR1 and CDR2 are SGHTA and FQGNSA. The CDR3 covers 15 residues. Measured with immunoSEQ multiplex PCR; TCRdb has only the in-frame clones, and not every one. The sample holds nearly 1 million clones; less than 85% are singletons and the top ten take about 1.5%. This chain links TRBV7-2 with TRBJ2-7; D might be TRBD1 (8 bases). Sequenced: memory CD4+ T cells sorted from blood. As for subset: CD45RA-negative fraction. The TCR was taken from a man between 18 and 35 years old in good health. This CDR3 reads CASSFDRQGRGEQYF. The CDR3 region has the DNA TGTGCCAGCAGCTTTGACCGACAGGGGAGGGGCGAGCAGTACTTC.